In its sample, the clone carrying this TCR beta chain was seen many times. The antigen remains undetermined. These data originate in a study of spatial heterogeneity in lung cancer. For the study at large: Tumor-region counts of TCR transcripts tracked strongly with a T cell module score from matched bulk RNA-seq. General observations from the study: Counts that tracked tumor mutation counts were those of expanded intratumoral alpha and beta TCRs.

Regarding time point: sample taken at primary tumor resection. One entry per CDR3 protein, called by TCRdb with MiXCR from the 5' RACE reads. The sample carries roughly 19,000 distinct CDR3 sequences, 4.5% to 7% recorded once. This clonotype originated in a female donor with early-stage non-small cell lung cancer. The input for sequencing was lung tumor tissue, taken at surgery.

Here the CDR3 reads CASSTGFPNQPQHF. For the CDR3, the DNA is TGTGCCAGTAGTACCGGATTTCCCAATCAGCCCCAGCATTTT. J is TRBJ1-5 and V is TRBV19; D gene unclear. The CDR3 spans 14 residues. V lost 4 bases and J lost 3, with 10 bases in between. Germline CDR1 and CDR2: LNHDA and SQIVND (reference sequence). Together with reference TRBV19 and TRBJ1-5, the CDR3 gives the full variable domain: DGGITQSPKYLFRKEGQNVTLSCEQNLNHDAMYWYRQDPGQGLRLIYYSQIVNDFQKGDIAEGYSVSREKKESFPLTVTSAQKNPTAFYLCASSTGFPNQPQHFGDGTRLSIL.